Detailed here is one T cell receptor beta chain. The data derive from a study of OX40 agonist ivuxolimab in advanced cancers. V was pared by 7 bases and J by 4 bases, with 3 bases of the junction left unmatched. The CDR3 contains 12 residues. Germline V gene sequence: CDR1 SQVTM, CDR2 ANQGSEA. TCRdb's table, derived via immunoSEQ multiplex PCR, lists solely in-frame clones and lacks some. Of under 40,000 clones in the sample, 84% were seen once. The receptor's source is an adult with an advanced solid tumor such as melanoma, head and neck, liver or kidney cancer. Sequenced here: CD4+ or CD8+ T cells sorted from blood, sampled in a trial of the OX40 agonist ivuxolimab. This chain uses TRBV29-1 with TRBJ2-1, with TRBD1 identical over 8 bases. CDR3 amino acids: CSARTGYNEQFF. Here the CDR3 DNA reads TGCAGCGCTCGGACAGGGTACAATGAGCAGTTCTTC.